The rows below give T cell receptor beta chains drawn from one sample of a study of spatial heterogeneity in lung cancer. TCRdb reprocessed the 5' RACE reads with MiXCR, giving one entry per CDR3 protein. The sample yields tens of thousands of distinct CDR3 sequences, about an eighth seen once. The sample consisted of PBMCs, taken at surgery. The source is a male donor with early-stage non-small cell lung cancer. Both conserved end residues are part of each CDR3. The D gene is left open where the match is weak. A row's size may be missing; if present it is once, few, many or a size class.

J | V | D | size | DNA | CDR3
TRBJ2-3 | TRBV9 | TRBD1 | many | TGTGCCAGCAGCTCCCGACAGGGCGAGGGGGCAGATACGCAGTATTTT | CASSSRQGEGADTQYF
TRBJ2-1 | TRBV7-3 | TRBD2 | few | TGTGCCAGCAGCTACGGGACTAGCGGGGGGAATGAGCAGTTCTTC | CASSYGTSGGNEQFF
TRBJ1-1 | TRBV12-3/TRBV12-4 | - | - | TGTGCCAGCAAGGGGCGGACTGAAGCTTTCTTT | CASKGRTEAFF
TRBJ2-2 | TRBV9 | - | many | TGTGCCAGCAGCGAGGCCGACGGGGCCGGGGAGCTGTTTTTT | CASSEADGAGELFF
TRBJ2-1 | TRBV5-4 | - | - | TGTGCCAGCAGCTTTGGAGGGGGCGAGGTACTCATCAATGAGCAGTTCTTC | CASSFGGGEVLINEQFF
TRBJ1-5 | TRBV6-1 | - | many | TGTGCCAGCATAGGCTTGAATAGCAATCAGCCCCAGCATTTT | CASIGLNSNQPQHF
TRBJ2-5 | TRBV11-3 | - | - | TGTGCCAGCAGCGCTGAGACAGGACAAGAGACCCAGTACTTC | CASSAETGQETQYF
TRBJ1-5 | TRBV6-2/TRBV6-3 | - | - | TGTGCCAGCAGTTACTCAATCGTTCCCCAGCATTTT | CASSYSIVPQHF
TRBJ2-3 | TRBV10-3 | - | few | TGTGCCACGGCTGGTTTTCCGGACACAGATACGCAGTATTTT | CATAGFPDTDTQYF
TRBJ2-2 | TRBV11-3 | - | once | TGTGCCAGCAGCCCAGAGCCTCGGGAGCATGGCGGGGAGCTGTTTTTT | CASSPEPREHGGELFF
TRBJ2-5 | TRBV24-1 | TRBD1 | - | TGTGCCACCAGTGATCCCGGGGCAGGGGGTTCCCAAGAGACCCAGTACTTC | CATSDPGAGGSQETQYF
TRBJ2-7 | TRBV20-1 | - | - | TGCAGTGCCCAAGGGGGAGGTGAAGTCGAGCAGTACTTC | CSAQGGGEVEQYF
TRBJ2-1 | TRBV11-2 | TRBD1 | few | TGTGCCAGCAGCGGAGACAGGGGCGATGAGCAGTTCTTC | CASSGDRGDEQFF
TRBJ2-1 | TRBV18 | - | few | TGTGCCAGCTCACCGTGGGAGCGGGCGTACAATGAGCAGTTCTTC | CASSPWERAYNEQFF
TRBJ1-2 | TRBV7-8 | TRBD1 | - | TGTGCCAGCAGCAGGGGCGGACAGGGCTATAACTATGGCTACACCTTC | CASSRGGQGYNYGYTF
TRBJ1-1 | TRBV2 | - | many | TGTGCCAGCAGGGAAGGGTACGGAAACACTGAAGCTTTCTTT | CASREGYGNTEAFF
TRBJ2-7 | TRBV18 | TRBD2 | many | TGTGCCAGCTCACCCGGGACTAGCGGCTCCTACGAGCAGTACTTC | CASSPGTSGSYEQYF
TRBJ2-2 | TRBV6-6 | - | - | TGTGCCAGCAGCCCACTGGAGTGGGGGGAGCTGTTTTTT | CASSPLEWGELFF
TRBJ1-2 | TRBV6-5 | - | many | TGTGCCAGCAGGTCCCGGCAGGGAGCCACGAATGGCTACACCTTC | CASRSRQGATNGYTF
TRBJ2-4 | TRBV3-1 | - | few | TGTGCCAGCAGCCAGGGGCCCCGAGGCAAAAACATTCAGTACTTC | CASSQGPRGKNIQYF
TRBJ1-2 | TRBV29-1 | - | many | TGCAGCGTTGAAACGGGTAACTATGGCTACACCTTC | CSVETGNYGYTF
TRBJ1-1 | TRBV21-1 | - | few | TGTGCCAGCAGCGCTATTAGACCCGGGACAGGGGGCCGCACTGAAGCTTTCTTT | CASSAIRPGTGGRTEAFF
TRBJ1-1 | TRBV5-1 | - | - | TGCGCCAGCCGATTGGCTCGTGTGAACACTGAAGCTTTCTTT | CASRLARVNTEAFF
TRBJ2-5 | TRBV6-5 | - | few | TGTGCCAGCAGTTACTCGACAGGGAGGTCCCAGTACTTC | CASSYSTGRSQYF
TRBJ1-5 | TRBV12-3/TRBV12-4 | TRBD1 | many | TGTGCCAGCAGTTTCGGGGACAGGTCAGCGGGGCAGCCCCAGCATTTT | CASSFGDRSAGQPQHF
TRBJ1-5 | TRBV7-9 | TRBD1 | few | TGTGCCAGCAGCTCGCGGACAGGGGATCAGCCCCAGCATTTT | CASSSRTGDQPQHF
TRBJ2-7 | TRBV30 | - | - | TGTGCCTGGAGTTGGGACACCTACGAGCAGTACTTC | CAWSWDTYEQYF
TRBJ2-1 | TRBV9 | - | - | TGTGCCAGCAGCCCGGAACTAGGTAATGAGCAGTTCTTC | CASSPELGNEQFF
TRBJ1-2 | TRBV5-1 | TRBD1 | - | TGCGCCAGCAGCTGGGGACAGGGGACCTATGGCTACACCTTC | CASSWGQGTYGYTF
TRBJ2-5 | TRBV20-1 | TRBD2 | many | TGCAGTGCTCAAATAGCGGGAGTCGCAGAGACCCAGTACTTC | CSAQIAGVAETQYF
TRBJ2-2 | TRBV5-1 | - | many | TGCGCCAGCAGTTCGACCGTAACCGGGGAGCTGTTTTTT | CASSSTVTGELFF
TRBJ1-4 | TRBV25-1 | - | few | TGTGCCAGCGCGGGAGGGGCAGCTCCAAATGAAAAACTGTTTTTT | CASAGGAAPNEKLFF
TRBJ2-1 | TRBV7-3 | - | - | TGTGCCAGCTCCCAGAGTATTAGCTCCTACAATGAGCAGTTCTTC | CASSQSISSYNEQFF
TRBJ1-1 | TRBV27 | - | few | TGTGCCAGCAGCCACACAGGGTCTAACACTGAAGCTTTCTTT | CASSHTGSNTEAFF
TRBJ1-1 | TRBV18 | TRBD1 | few | TGTGCCAGCTCACCCCTCGACAGGGGGGTCACTGAAGCTTTCTTT | CASSPLDRGVTEAFF